Listed below are T cell receptor beta chains from one sample, sequenced in a study of T cells in Graves' hyperthyroidism and ophthalmopathy. Each CDR3 protein gets one entry after TCRdb re-called the multiplex PCR reads with MiXCR. The sample holds 500,000 to 650,000 distinct CDR3 sequences, around 43% seen once. The sample consisted of peripheral blood or thyroid tissue (not recorded which). All receptors come from an adult woman with Graves' disease, either hyperthyroidism or ophthalmopathy (not recorded which). Both conserved end residues are trimmed from each CDR3.

V gene,CDR3 length,CDR3 protein
TRBV10-3,13,AISDRTWTYTEAF
TRBV10-3,14,AITVRSTATNEKLF
TRBV6-4,14,ASSNPGRVGMGKLF
TRBV11-2,12,ASSWGDSSYEQY
TRBV18,13,ASSPQASQLETQY
TRBV15,13,ATSRDRASNQPQH
TRBV29-1,13,SVEHYRGVGYGYT
TRBV9,12,ASGVLGEQGEAF
TRBV6-1,10,ASRHSQETQY
TRBV2,12,ASRRGGGNQPQH
TRBV6-5,10,ASSSRTLIAY
TRBV15,13,ATSSTTGSNQPQH
TRBV6-2/TRBV6-3,11,ASRGQDQETQY
TRBV24-1,11,ATSPGRMTRQY
TRBV5-1,12,ASGRDDTNTEAF
TRBV20-1,13,SARDLSGANSPLH
TRBV20-1,12,SASGELAREKLF
TRBV19,13,ASTSTGGVGDGYT
TRBV14,12,ASSQDFGPYEQY
TRBV5-4,13,ASSVSTGTGSPLH
TRBV7-2,12,ASSTQTGGPEAF
TRBV19,12,ASSPGTAFYEQY
TRBV10-2,11,ASRPAGGRTQY
TRBV7-2,12,ASSLYRDRVEQY
TRBV20-1,11,SARTLASYEQY
TRBV9,13,ASSVGYSLNEKLF
TRBV29-1,9,SVPRAGELF
TRBV10-3,14,AISDPGLAGQETQY
TRBV25-1,12,ASSSLTGNSPLH
TRBV2,13,ASTFSGLPNEKLF
TRBV2,12,AKPGQTPFYGYT
TRBV7-9,12,ASSLQGSNQPQY
TRBV9,13,ASSAPGTVNTEAF
TRBV10-3,9,ASQAANEQF
TRBV6-2/TRBV6-3,13,ASSPTRANGQPQH
TRBV10-3,12,AISVGTGVYEQY